This TCR beta chain emerged from a study of CD8+CD57+ T cells in acquired aplastic anemia. Study-level background: When averaged, DNA from sorted CD4+ and CD8+ cells came to 2.5 to 3.5 ug. General study results and limits: CD8+ Simpson's diversity did not differ significantly between patients and controls.

Before being chosen for sequencing, patients had shown CD8+CD57+ cell expansion by flow cytometry. Patients were untreated when blood was sampled. On this clonotype: The antigen is unknown.

Genomic DNA, serving as template, underwent TCR beta VDJ and CDR3 profiling. TCRdb fed the reads into MiXCR, producing one record per CDR3 protein. The table records under 350,000 distinct CDR3 sequences, roughly 61% of them present only once. CDR3 size: 14 residues. V lost 7 bases and J lost 8, with 23 bases in between. CDR1 and CDR2 from the germline V gene are DFQATT and SNEGSKA (reference sequence). The chain joins TRBV20-1 to TRBJ1-2; a possible D gene is TRBD1 (6 bases). Source material: sorted CD4+, CD8+, or CD8+CD57+ T cells (not recorded which) from PBMCs. This sequence originates from a human donor with aplastic anemia. This CDR3 reads CSGSFSGGTGGYTF. CDR3 coding DNA: TGCAGTGGGAGCTTTAGCGGGGGCACAGGAGGCTACACCTTC.